The rows below give T cell receptor beta chains drawn from one sample of a study of CD4+ T cells in melanoma. The assay was immunoSEQ multiplex PCR, and TCRdb's table has in-frame clones only and misses some. The repertoire includes about 15,000 clones, over 80% of them detected once, and 6.4% sits in the top ten. Sample: cells from a culture (not recorded whether cultured in vitro). These receptors were taken from a human donor with melanoma. The conserved cysteine and the conserved F or W are not part of the CDR3 here. The D gene is left open where the match is weak.

D gene,J gene,V gene,CDR3 protein
.,TRBJ2-6,TRBV5-5,ASSLMAGANVLT
.,TRBJ1-1,TRBV7-9,ASSLQANTEAF
.,TRBJ1-5,TRBV2,ASSEGQDPRAQH
TRBD1,TRBJ2-7,TRBV4-1,ASSQGQGITYEQY
.,TRBJ1-6,TRBV18,ASSPGGAGYNSPLH
.,TRBJ1-1,TRBV4-2,ASSQIPNTEAF
.,TRBJ2-7,TRBV2,ASNYGGPYEQY
.,TRBJ2-7,TRBV7-8,ASSLARVGGGYEQY
TRBD2,TRBJ2-1,TRBV6-1,ASSPLVGSGGWEF
TRBD1,TRBJ1-2,TRBV29-1,SVGRGLGGYT
.,TRBJ1-1,TRBV2,ASSYAVEAF
TRBD2,TRBJ2-2,TRBV10-2,ASSQVRLAGGQNTGELF
.,TRBJ1-1,TRBV15,ATSRGGRDTEAF
TRBD1,TRBJ1-4,TRBV6-5,ASSQSTGFGEKLF
.,TRBJ2-5,TRBV19,ASSPRTEETQY
.,TRBJ1-4,TRBV4-2,ASTHRQAEDEKLF
.,TRBJ1-6,TRBV5-1,ASSSETGYSPLH
.,TRBJ1-1,TRBV7-7,ASSRDRGTEAF
TRBD1,TRBJ2-7,TRBV4-1,ASSPRGRGPDEQY
TRBD1,TRBJ1-6,TRBV5-1,ASSLGTGTGNSPLH
.,TRBJ2-5,TRBV11-2,ASSFAGGGETQY
.,TRBJ2-6,TRBV11-2,ASSFIVSGANVLT
.,TRBJ2-1,TRBV5-1,ASDDKGLGEQF
TRBD2,TRBJ2-7,TRBV11-2,ASSLGTQRGYEQY
.,TRBJ1-6,TRBV9,ASSAHDRRDSPLH
.,TRBJ1-5,TRBV19,ASSRTTGQPQH
.,TRBJ2-5,TRBV7-2,ASTRMGAGETQY